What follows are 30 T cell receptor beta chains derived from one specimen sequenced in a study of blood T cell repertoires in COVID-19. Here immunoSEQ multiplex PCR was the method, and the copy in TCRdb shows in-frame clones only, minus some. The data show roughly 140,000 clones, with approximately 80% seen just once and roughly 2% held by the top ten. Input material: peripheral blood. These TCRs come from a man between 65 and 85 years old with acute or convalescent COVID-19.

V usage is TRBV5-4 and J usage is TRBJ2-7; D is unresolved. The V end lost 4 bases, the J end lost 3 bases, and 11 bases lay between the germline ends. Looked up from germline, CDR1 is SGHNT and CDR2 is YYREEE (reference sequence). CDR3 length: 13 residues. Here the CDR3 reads CASSQDSFYEQYF. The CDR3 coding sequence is TGTGCCAGCAGCCAAGACTCCTTCTACGAGCAGTACTTC.

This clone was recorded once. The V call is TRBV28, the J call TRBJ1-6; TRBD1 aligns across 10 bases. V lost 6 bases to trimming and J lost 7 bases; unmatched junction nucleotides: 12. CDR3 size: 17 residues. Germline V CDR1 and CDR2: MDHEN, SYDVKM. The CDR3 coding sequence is TGTGCCAGCAGCCCCACCAGACAGGGGGCGACGAATTCACCCCTCCACTTT. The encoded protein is CASSPTRQGATNSPLHF.

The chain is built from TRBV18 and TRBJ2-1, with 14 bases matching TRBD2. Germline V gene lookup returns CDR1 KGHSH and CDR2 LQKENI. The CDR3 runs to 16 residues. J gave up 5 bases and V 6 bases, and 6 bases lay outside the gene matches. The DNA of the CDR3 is TGTGCCAGCTCGGGACTAGCGGGAGTGAAGGACAATGAGCAGTTCTTC. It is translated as CASSGLAGVKDNEQFF.

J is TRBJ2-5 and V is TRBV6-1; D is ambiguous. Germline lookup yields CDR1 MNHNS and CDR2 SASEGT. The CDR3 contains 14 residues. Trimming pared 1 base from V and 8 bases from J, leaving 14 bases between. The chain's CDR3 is CASSEEGPRSTQYF. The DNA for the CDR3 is TGTGCCAGCAGTGAAGAAGGCCCCCGGAGCACCCAGTACTTC.

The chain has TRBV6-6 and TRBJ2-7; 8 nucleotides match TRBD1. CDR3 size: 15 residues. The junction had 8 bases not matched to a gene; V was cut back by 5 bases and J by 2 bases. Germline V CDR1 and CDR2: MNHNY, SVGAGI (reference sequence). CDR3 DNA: TGTGCCAGCAGTACAACAGGGGGTTCTCCCTACGAGCAGTACTTC. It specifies CASSTTGGSPYEQYF.

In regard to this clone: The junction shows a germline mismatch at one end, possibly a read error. The DNA for the CDR3 is TGTGCCAGCAGTTTGGGACTAGATTACAATGAGCAGTTCTTC. Protein sequence: CASSLGLDYNEQFF. The V gene is TRBV5-4, the J gene TRBJ2-1; 8 bases are a match to TRBD2. CDR3 length equals 14 residues. Per the germline V gene, CDR1 is SGHNT and CDR2 is YYREEE (reference sequence).

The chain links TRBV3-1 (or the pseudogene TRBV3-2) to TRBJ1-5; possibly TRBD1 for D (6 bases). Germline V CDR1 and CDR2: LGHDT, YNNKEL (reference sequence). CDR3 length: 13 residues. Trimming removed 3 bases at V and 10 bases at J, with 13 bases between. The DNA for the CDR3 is TGTGCCAGCAGCCAGCTAACAGGGCCCCCCCAGCATTTT. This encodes CASSQLTGPPQHF.

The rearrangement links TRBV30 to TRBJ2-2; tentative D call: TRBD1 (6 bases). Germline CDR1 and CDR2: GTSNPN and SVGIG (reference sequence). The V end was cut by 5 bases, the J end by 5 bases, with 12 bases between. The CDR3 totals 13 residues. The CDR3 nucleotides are TGTGCCTGGGGGGGCTTAGGGACCGGGGAGCTGTTTTTT. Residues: CAWGGLGTGELFF.

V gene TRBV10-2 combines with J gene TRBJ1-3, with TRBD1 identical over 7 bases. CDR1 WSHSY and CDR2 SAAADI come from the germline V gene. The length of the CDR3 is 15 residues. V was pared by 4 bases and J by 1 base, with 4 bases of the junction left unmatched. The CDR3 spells CASSGNRGSGNTIYF. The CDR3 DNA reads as TGCGCCAGCAGTGGGAACAGGGGATCTGGAAACACCATATATTTT.

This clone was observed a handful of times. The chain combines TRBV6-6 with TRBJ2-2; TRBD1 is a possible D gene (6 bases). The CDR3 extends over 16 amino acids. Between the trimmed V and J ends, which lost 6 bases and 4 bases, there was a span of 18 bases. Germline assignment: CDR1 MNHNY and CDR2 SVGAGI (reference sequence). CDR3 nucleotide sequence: TGTGCCAGCAGACTCCGCTTGACAGGAGTCACCGGGGAGCTGTTTTTT. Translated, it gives CASRLRLTGVTGELFF.

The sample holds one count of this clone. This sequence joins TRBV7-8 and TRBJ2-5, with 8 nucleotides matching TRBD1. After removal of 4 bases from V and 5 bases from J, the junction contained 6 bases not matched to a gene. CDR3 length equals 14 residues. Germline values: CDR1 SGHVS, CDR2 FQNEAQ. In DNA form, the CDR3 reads TGTGCCAGCAGCTCTCAGGGGGCAATGGAGACCCAGTACTTC. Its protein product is CASSSQGAMETQYF.

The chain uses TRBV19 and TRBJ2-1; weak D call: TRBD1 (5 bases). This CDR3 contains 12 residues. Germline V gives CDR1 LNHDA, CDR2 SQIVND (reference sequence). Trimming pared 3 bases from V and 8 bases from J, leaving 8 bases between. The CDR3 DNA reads TGTGCCAGTAGTATTCAGGGCTATGAGCAGTTCTTC. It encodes CASSIQGYEQFF.

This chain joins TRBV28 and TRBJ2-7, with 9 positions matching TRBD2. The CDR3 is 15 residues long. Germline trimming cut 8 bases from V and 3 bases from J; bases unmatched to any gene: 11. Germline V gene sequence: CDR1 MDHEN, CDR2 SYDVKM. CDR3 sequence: CASVRGASGIYEQYF. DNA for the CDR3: TGTGCCAGCGTCCGTGGGGCTAGCGGGATCTACGAGCAGTACTTC.

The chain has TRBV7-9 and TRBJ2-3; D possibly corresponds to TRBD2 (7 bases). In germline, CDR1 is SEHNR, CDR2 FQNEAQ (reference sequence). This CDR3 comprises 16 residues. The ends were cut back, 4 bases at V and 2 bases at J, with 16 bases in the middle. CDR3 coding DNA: TGTGCCAGCAGCTCCCGCGGGGGCTACAACACAGATACGCAGTATTTT. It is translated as CASSSRGGYNTDTQYF.

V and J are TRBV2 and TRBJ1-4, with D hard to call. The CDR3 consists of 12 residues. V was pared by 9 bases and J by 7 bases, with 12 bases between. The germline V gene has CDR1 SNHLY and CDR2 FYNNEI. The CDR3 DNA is TGTGCCAGTGGGAGCGAAGGTGAAAAACTGTTTTTT. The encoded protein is CASGSEGEKLFF.

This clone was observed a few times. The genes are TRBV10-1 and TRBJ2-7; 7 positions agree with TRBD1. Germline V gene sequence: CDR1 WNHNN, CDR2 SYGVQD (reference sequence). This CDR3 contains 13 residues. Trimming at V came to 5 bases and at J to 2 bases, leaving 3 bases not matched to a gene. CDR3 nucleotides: TGCGCCAGCAGTAAAACAGGGGCCTACGAGCAGTACTTC. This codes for CASSKTGAYEQYF.

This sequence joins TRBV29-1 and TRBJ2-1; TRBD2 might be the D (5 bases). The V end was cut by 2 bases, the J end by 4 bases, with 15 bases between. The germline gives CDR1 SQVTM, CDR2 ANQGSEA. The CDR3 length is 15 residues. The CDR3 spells CSVELLLRAYNEQFF. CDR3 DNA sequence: TGCAGCGTTGAATTGTTGTTGCGGGCGTACAATGAGCAGTTCTTC.

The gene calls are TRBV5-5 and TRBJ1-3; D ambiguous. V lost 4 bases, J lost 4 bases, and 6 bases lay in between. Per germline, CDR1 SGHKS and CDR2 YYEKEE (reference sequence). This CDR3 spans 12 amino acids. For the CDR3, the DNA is TGTGCCAGCAGCCTACAGGGAAACACCATATATTTT. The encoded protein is CASSLQGNTIYF.

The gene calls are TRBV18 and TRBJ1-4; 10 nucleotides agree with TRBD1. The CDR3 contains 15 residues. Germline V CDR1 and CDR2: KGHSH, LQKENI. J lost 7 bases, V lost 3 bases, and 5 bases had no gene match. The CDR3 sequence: CASSPGQGESEKLFF. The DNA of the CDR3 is TGTGCCAGCTCACCTGGACAGGGGGAATCTGAAAAACTGTTTTTT.

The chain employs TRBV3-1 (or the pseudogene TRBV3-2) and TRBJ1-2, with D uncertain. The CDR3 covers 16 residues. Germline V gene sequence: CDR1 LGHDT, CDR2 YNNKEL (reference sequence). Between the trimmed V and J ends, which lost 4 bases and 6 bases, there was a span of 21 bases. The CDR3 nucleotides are TGTGCCAGCAGCCCAACCGCCACCTACTTAACTAATGGCTACACCTTC. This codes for CASSPTATYLTNGYTF.

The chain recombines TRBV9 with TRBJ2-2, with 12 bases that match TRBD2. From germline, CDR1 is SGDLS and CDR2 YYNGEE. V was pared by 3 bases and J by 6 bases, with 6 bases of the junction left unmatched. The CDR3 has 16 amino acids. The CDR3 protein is CASSESSGRVAGELFF. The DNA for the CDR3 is TGTGCCAGCAGCGAGTCTAGCGGGAGGGTCGCCGGGGAGCTGTTTTTT.

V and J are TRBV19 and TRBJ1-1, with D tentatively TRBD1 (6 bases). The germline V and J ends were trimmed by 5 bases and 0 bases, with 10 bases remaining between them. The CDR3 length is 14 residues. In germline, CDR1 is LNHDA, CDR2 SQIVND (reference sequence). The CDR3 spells CASSSQGLNTEAFF. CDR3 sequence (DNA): TGTGCCAGTAGTTCCCAGGGGCTGAACACTGAAGCTTTCTTT.

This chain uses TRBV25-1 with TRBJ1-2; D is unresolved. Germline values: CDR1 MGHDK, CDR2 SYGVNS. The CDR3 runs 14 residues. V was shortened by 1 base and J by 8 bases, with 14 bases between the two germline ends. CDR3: CASSESPVNQGYTF. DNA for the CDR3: TGTGCCAGCAGTGAATCCCCGGTTAATCAAGGCTACACCTTC.

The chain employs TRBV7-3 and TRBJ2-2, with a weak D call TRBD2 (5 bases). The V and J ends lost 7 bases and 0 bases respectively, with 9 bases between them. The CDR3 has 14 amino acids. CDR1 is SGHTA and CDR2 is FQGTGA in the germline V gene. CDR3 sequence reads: CASNEGPNTGELFF. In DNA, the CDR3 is TGTGCCAGCAATGAGGGCCCGAACACCGGGGAGCTGTTTTTT.

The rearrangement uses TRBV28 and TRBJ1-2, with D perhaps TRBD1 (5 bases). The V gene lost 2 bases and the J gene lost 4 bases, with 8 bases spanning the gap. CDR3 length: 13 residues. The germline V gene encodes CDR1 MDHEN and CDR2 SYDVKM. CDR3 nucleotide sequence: TGTGCCAGCAGTTTAACAGGTTCCTATGGCTACACCTTC. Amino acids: CASSLTGSYGYTF.

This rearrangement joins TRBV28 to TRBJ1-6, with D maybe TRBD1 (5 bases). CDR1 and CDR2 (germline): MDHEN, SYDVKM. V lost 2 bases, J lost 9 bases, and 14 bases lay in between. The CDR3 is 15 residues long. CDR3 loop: CASSLGGNRGSPLHF. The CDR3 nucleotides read TGTGCCAGCAGTTTAGGGGGGAATCGCGGTTCACCCCTCCACTTT.

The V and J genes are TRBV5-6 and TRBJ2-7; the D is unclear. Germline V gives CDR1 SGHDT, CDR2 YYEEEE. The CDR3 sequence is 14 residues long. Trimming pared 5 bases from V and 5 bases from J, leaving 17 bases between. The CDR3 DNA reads TGTGCCAGCAGGCCAGCGACCGCCAGCCACGAGCAGTACTTC. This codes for CASRPATASHEQYF.

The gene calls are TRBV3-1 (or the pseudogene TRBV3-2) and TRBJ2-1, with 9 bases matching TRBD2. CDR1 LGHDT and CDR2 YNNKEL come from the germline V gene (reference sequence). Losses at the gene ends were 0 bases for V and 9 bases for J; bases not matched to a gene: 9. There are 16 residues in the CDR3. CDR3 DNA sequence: TGTGCCAGCAGCCAAGATTCGGTAGCGGGGGTGCGTGAGCAGTTCTTC. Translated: CASSQDSVAGVREQFF.

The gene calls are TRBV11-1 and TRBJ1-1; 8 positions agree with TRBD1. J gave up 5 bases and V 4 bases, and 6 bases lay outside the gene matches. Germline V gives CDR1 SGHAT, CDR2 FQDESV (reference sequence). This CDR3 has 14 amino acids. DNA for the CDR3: TGTGCCAGCAGCTCAGACAGGGGCAGGACTGAAGCTTTCTTT. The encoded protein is CASSSDRGRTEAFF.

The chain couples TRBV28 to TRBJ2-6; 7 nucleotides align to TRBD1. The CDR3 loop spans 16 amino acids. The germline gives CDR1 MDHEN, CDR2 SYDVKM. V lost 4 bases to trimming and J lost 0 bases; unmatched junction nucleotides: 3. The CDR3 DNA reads TGTGCCAGCAGTTCCAGACAGGGCTCTGGGGCCAACGTCCTGACTTTC. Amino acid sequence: CASSSRQGSGANVLTF.